Described below is a single TCR beta chain sequence and its context. Germline values: CDR1 MGHRA, CDR2 YSYEKL. CDR3 size: 15 residues. V lost 4 bases, J lost 6 bases, and 16 bases lay in between. This table comes from immunoSEQ multiplex PCR, and its TCRdb copy is limited to in-frame clones, with some not included. Of approximately 500,000 clones listed, 88% are singletons. The source of the sample is a study of blood T cell repertoires in COVID-19. The overall study: From the United States, Italy and Spain came samples of acute and convalescent COVID-19. T cells, B-cell-depleted T cells, or PBMCs provided the cDNA or gDNA that served as material.

Cohort placement rested on clinical history that participants reported themselves. This sequence originates from a woman aged 40 to 50 who had recovered from COVID-19. This chain joins TRBV4-1 and TRBJ2-1, with D perhaps TRBD2 (6 bases). The sequencing sample was made of PBMCs or T cells enriched from blood (not recorded which). CDR3 loop: CASSRGTPQGNEQFF. CDR3 bases: TGCGCCAGCAGCCGCGGGACGCCCCAAGGCAATGAGCAGTTCTTC.